This paragraph covers one T cell receptor (beta chain) sequence. This entry is derived from a study of T-cell reconstitution after alpha-beta-depleted transplantation in children. Preparation of the TCRbeta library was carried out with unique molecular identifiers. TCRdb independently ran MiXCR on the PCR reads; one entry per CDR3 protein. This table holds 700,000 to 950,000 distinct CDR3 sequences, around 15% found once. Germline CDR1 and CDR2: KGHDR and SFDVKD. The V end lost 4 bases, the J end lost 3 bases, and 11 bases lay between the germline ends. The CDR3 totals 15 residues. Sequenced here: PBMCs, mostly from graft donor cells, sampled 360 days after TCRalphabeta/CD19-depleted stem cell transplant. This clonotype was sampled from a male patient between 5 and 17 years old who had a stem cell transplant for acute lymphoblastic leukemia, so the T cells may come from the graft donor. This chain joins TRBV24-1 and TRBJ2-2, with D perhaps matching TRBD1 (6 bases). The DNA for the CDR3 is TGTGCCACCAGTGACCCCGGACAGTACACCGGGGAGCTGTTTTTT. Translating gives CATSDPGQYTGELFF.